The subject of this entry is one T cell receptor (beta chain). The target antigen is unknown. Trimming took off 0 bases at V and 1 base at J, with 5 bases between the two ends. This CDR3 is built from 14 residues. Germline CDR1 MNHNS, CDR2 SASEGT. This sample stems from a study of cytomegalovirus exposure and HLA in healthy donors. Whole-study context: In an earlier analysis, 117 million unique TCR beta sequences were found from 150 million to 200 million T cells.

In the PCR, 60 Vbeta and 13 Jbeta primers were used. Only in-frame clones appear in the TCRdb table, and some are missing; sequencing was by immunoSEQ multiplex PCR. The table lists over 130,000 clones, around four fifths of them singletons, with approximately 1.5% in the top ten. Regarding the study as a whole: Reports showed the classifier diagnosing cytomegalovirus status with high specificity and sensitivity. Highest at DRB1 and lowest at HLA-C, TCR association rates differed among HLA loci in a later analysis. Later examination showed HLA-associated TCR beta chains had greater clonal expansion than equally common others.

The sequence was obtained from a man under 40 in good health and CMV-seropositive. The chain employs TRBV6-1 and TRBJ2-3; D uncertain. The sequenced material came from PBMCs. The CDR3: CASSEAPGTDTQYF. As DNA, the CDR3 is TGTGCCAGCAGTGAAGCCCCGGGCACAGATACGCAGTATTTT.